One sample yielded the 7 T cell receptor beta chains listed below, sequenced in a study of T-cell reconstitution after alpha-beta-depleted transplantation in children. This sample's TCRbeta library carried unique molecular identifier barcodes. TCRdb re-called the PCR reads through MiXCR, storing one row per CDR3 protein. Counted here are 100,000 or so distinct CDR3 sequences, about 14% occurring once; the ten biggest clones make up roughly 21%. Sequenced here: PBMCs, mostly from graft donor cells, sampled 180 days after TCRalphabeta/CD19-depleted stem cell transplant. These receptors all come from a male patient between 2 and 15 years old who had a stem cell transplant for acute lymphoblastic leukemia, so the T cells may come from the graft donor.

The V call is TRBV20-1, the J call TRBJ2-7; D perhaps matches TRBD2 (6 bases). The CDR3 loop spans 12 amino acids. Germline assignment: CDR1 DFQATT and CDR2 SNEGSKA (reference sequence). With 5 bases removed from V and 2 bases from J, the gap between germline ends came to 10 bases. The CDR3, as DNA: TGCAGTGCTCTTAGCGGCACCTACGAGCAGTACTTC. Its translation is CSALSGTYEQYF.

The rearrangement links TRBV18 to TRBJ1-5, with TRBD1 as a possible D gene (5 bases). Looked up from germline, CDR1 is KGHSH and CDR2 is LQKENI. The ends were cut back, 8 bases at V and 9 bases at J, with 14 bases in the middle. CDR3 size: 12 residues. The CDR3 is CASREGERPQHF. CDR3 DNA: TGTGCCAGCCGCGAAGGGGAGCGGCCCCAGCATTTT.

The chain uses TRBV11-2 and TRBJ2-7; D gene ambiguous. With 3 bases removed from V and 12 bases from J, the gap between germline ends came to 18 bases. CDR1 and CDR2 from the germline V gene are SGHAT and FQNNGV. The CDR3 totals 13 residues. In DNA form, the CDR3 reads TGTGCCAGCAGCTTTTTCCCCTATCTTGGCGGGTACTTC. Its protein is CASSFFPYLGGYF.

The rearrangement uses TRBV3-1 and TRBJ2-5, with TRBD2 as a possible D gene (5 bases). The V and J ends lost 8 bases and 7 bases respectively, with 17 bases between them. Germline lookup yields CDR1 LGHDT and CDR2 YNNKEL (reference sequence). The CDR3 sequence is 13 residues long. The CDR3 loop is CASRRRLPGTQYF. In DNA, the CDR3 is TGTGCCAGCCGAAGGAGGTTGCCGGGGACCCAGTACTTC.

This clonotype was found a few times. The CDR3 region is CASIPAGTFTDTQYF. The CDR3 DNA is TGTGCCAGCATCCCGGCCGGGACATTCACAGATACGCAGTATTTT. The rearrangement uses TRBV7-2 and TRBJ2-3; possibly TRBD1 for D (6 bases). This CDR3 is built from 15 residues. Looked up from germline, CDR1 is SGHTA and CDR2 is FQGNSA. Trimming removed 7 bases from V and 2 bases from J, with 16 bases in between. Full variable domain (rest looked up from reference TRBV7-2 and TRBJ2-3): GAGVSQSPSNKVTEKGKDVELRCDPISGHTALYWYRQSLGQGLEFLIYFQGNSAPDKSGLPSDRFSAERTGGSVSTLTIQRTQQEDSAVYLCASIPAGTFTDTQYFGPGTRLTVL.

This clonotype has more than one count but fewer than ten. This chain links TRBV12-3 or TRBV12-4 with TRBJ2-5, with 7 bases that match TRBD2. V lost 5 bases to trimming and J lost 0 bases; unmatched junction nucleotides: 6. This CDR3 spans 15 amino acids. CDR3 DNA sequence: TGTGCCAGCAGTCCTACCGGGGGGTACCAAGAGACCCAGTACTTC. It specifies CASSPTGGYQETQYF.

The chain has TRBV18 and TRBJ1-1, with a weak D call TRBD1 (6 bases). V lost 3 bases and J 1 base, leaving 15 bases between the germline ends. This CDR3 has 16 amino acids. In germline, CDR1 is KGHSH, CDR2 LQKENI. CDR3 sequence: CASSPLLGRGNTEAFF. For the CDR3, the DNA is TGTGCCAGCTCACCGCTTCTGGGCAGGGGGAACACTGAAGCTTTCTTT.